The next 18 T cell receptor beta chains were all read from a single sample in a study of blood T cells in healthy people across ages. Alongside a J-beta primer mix, a sample-barcoded 5' primer served in a second PCR lasting about 7 to 12 cycles. TCRdb re-called the 5' RACE reads with MiXCR, one entry per CDR3 protein. This table holds about 1,400,000 distinct CDR3 sequences, approximately 63% found once. Specimen: blood. These receptors were collected from a man aged 18-30 years in good health.

The rearrangement joins TRBV12-3 or TRBV12-4 to TRBJ2-5; 11 nucleotides line up with TRBD1. The J call may be incorrect, as the DNA end agrees better with TRBJ2-7. The CDR3 has 16 amino acids. CDR3 bases: TGTGCCAGCAGTCCGGCCGGGACAGGGGGTATCTACGAGCAGTACTTC. This sequence encodes CASSPAGTGGIYEQYF.

This clonotype was counted between two and nine times. The chain links TRBV5-6 to TRBJ2-1; 11 bases match TRBD2. This CDR3 spans 18 amino acids. CDR1 is SGHDT, CDR2 YYEEEE, per germline. J lost 2 bases, V lost 2 bases, and 9 bases had no gene match. The CDR3 loop is CASSFRLAGTQTYNEQFF. CDR3 sequence (DNA): TGTGCCAGCAGCTTTAGACTAGCGGGGACCCAAACCTACAATGAGCAGTTCTTC.

The J gene is TRBJ2-3, the V gene TRBV11-2, with D possibly being TRBD2 (6 bases). Trimming left V 5 bases short and J 0 bases short, with 18 bases between. The length of the CDR3 is 17 residues. Germline CDR1 SGHAT, CDR2 FQNNGV. CDR3 in amino acids: CASSPSVWAGSTDTQYF. CDR3 bases: TGTGCCAGCAGCCCCTCCGTCTGGGCGGGAAGCACAGATACGCAGTATTTT.

V and J are TRBV11-2 and TRBJ2-5, with D hard to call. Between the trimmed V and J ends, which lost 5 bases and 5 bases, there was a span of 18 bases. CDR3 length: 15 residues. Germline V gives CDR1 SGHAT, CDR2 FQNNGV. The CDR3 nucleotides read TGTGCCAGCAGCGTAGGAAGGTCTCAGTTCGAGACCCAGTACTTC. This gives the protein CASSVGRSQFETQYF. Using reference TRBV11-2 and TRBJ2-5 for the parts outside the CDR3, the full variable domain is EAGVAQSPRYKIIEKRQSVAFWCNPISGHATLYWYQQILGQGPKLLIQFQNNGVVDDSQLPKDRFSAERLKGVDSTLKIQPAKLEDSAVYLCASSVGRSQFETQYFGPGTRLLVL.

The chain is built from TRBV29-1 and TRBJ2-1; TRBD2 matches at 13 bases. Germline trimming cut 6 bases from V and 3 bases from J; bases unmatched to any gene: 8. Per the germline V gene, CDR1 is SQVTM and CDR2 is ANQGSEA. The CDR3 sequence is 16 residues long. CDR3 amino acids: CSVEGLAGTNYNEQFF. CDR3 sequence (DNA): TGCAGCGTGGAGGGACTAGCGGGAACCAACTACAATGAGCAGTTCTTC.

The rearrangement joins TRBV27 to TRBJ2-5; D is unresolved. Trimming shortened V by 2 bases and J by 2 bases, and 9 bases separated the two germline ends. Germline loops: CDR1 MNHEY, CDR2 SMNVEV (reference sequence). This CDR3 has 14 residues. CDR3: CASSLRSSQETQYF. The CDR3 DNA reads as TGTGCCAGCAGTTTAAGGTCCTCTCAAGAGACCCAGTACTTC.

The rearrangement links TRBV11-2 to TRBJ2-1; 15 positions match TRBD2. V was clipped by 2 bases and J by 1 base; unmatched bases: 12. The CDR3 consists of 21 residues. Germline V gene sequence: CDR1 SGHAT, CDR2 FQNNGV. The CDR3 DNA reads TGTGCCAGCAGCTTAACACTTGCGGGACTAGCGGGAGGCGGGTCCTACAATGAGCAGTTCTTC. This translates into CASSLTLAGLAGGGSYNEQFF.

In DNA form, the CDR3 reads TGCAGTGCTAGAGTGGGACAGGGATGGAAAAAACTGTTTTTT. It is translated as CSARVGQGWKKLFF. This rearrangement joins TRBV20-1 to TRBJ1-4, with 9 nucleotides matching TRBD1. Germline-derived CDR1 and CDR2 are DFQATT and SNEGSKA (reference sequence). CDR3 length equals 14 residues. V was pared by 1 base and J by 9 bases, with 6 bases of the junction left unmatched.

V is TRBV20-1 and J is TRBJ2-1; 7 bases are shared with TRBD2. CDR3 length equals 15 residues. J was trimmed by 8 bases and V by 4 bases; bases with no gene match: 14. Germline V gene data show CDR1 as DFQATT and CDR2 as SNEGSKA (reference sequence). DNA of the CDR3: TGCAGTGCTACGTTGGGTGGCGGGAGAGGATATGAGCAGTTCTTC. Its protein is CSATLGGGRGYEQFF.

This clonotype turned up a few times. This chain links TRBV5-1 with TRBJ2-1; D unresolved. V was pared by 0 bases and J by 6 bases, with 13 bases between. This CDR3 is built from 15 residues. CDR1 is SGHRS, CDR2 YFSETQ, per germline. The CDR3 region has the DNA TGCGCCAGCAGCTTGGCCAGACAACAAAGCAATGAGCAGTTCTTC. The encoded protein is CASSLARQQSNEQFF.

The J gene is TRBJ1-1, the V gene TRBV12-3 or TRBV12-4; D might be TRBD1 (5 bases). The CDR3 extends over 16 amino acids. V was pared by 3 bases and J by 2 bases, with 16 bases between. CDR3 amino acids: CASSFLSAGGNTEAFF. CDR3 bases: TGTGCCAGCAGTTTCTTGTCAGCTGGGGGTAACACTGAAGCTTTCTTT.

The sample holds a few counts of this clonotype. V and J are TRBV5-1 and TRBJ2-3; the match to TRBD2 covers 13 bases. The CDR3 consists of 17 residues. V shed 2 bases and J 2 bases; nucleotides not matched to a gene: 5. Germline CDR1 is SGHRS and CDR2 is YFSETQ. CDR3 sequence reads: CASSFRTSGGFTDTQYF. CDR3 DNA sequence: TGCGCCAGCAGCTTCCGGACTAGCGGGGGTTTCACAGATACGCAGTATTTT.

This sequence joins TRBV12-3 or TRBV12-4 and TRBJ2-2; possibly TRBD2 for D (6 bases). This CDR3 spans 17 amino acids. V lost 6 bases and J 2 bases, leaving 19 bases between the germline ends. This CDR3 is CASRTAGGRGNTGELFF. The DNA of the CDR3 is TGTGCCAGCAGAACTGCCGGGGGTCGTGGCAACACCGGGGAGCTGTTTTTT.

Notes on this clonotype: An end of the junction does not agree with germline; a read error may underlie this. The chain carries TRBV5-1 and TRBJ2-3; D uncertain. This CDR3 has 14 residues. Germline CDR1 and CDR2: SGHRS and YFSETQ. CDR3 amino acids: CACSLNGAPDTQYF. Written as DNA, the CDR3 is TGCGCCTGCAGCCTCAACGGTGCGCCAGATACGCAGTATTTT.

The gene calls are TRBV4-3 and TRBJ2-3; the D gene is possibly TRBD2 (6 bases). The CDR3 contains 12 residues. Germline CDR1 and CDR2: LGHNA and YSLEER. The V gene lost 5 bases and the J gene lost 11 bases, with 14 bases spanning the gap. The CDR3 DNA is TGCGCCAGCAGCGCCGGTTCCGGGAGGCAGTATTTT. Translated: CASSAGSGRQYF.

This sequence joins TRBV20-1 and TRBJ2-3; D might be TRBD2 (5 bases). Germline V gene lookup returns CDR1 DFQATT and CDR2 SNEGSKA (reference sequence). Trimming cost V 8 bases and J 7 bases, with 16 bases left between them. This CDR3 spans 12 amino acids. The CDR3 nucleotides read TGCAGTACCCTAAGTGAGGGATATACGCAGTATTTT. Its protein product is CSTLSEGYTQYF.

The V and J genes are TRBV12-3 or TRBV12-4 and TRBJ2-4, with D possibly matching TRBD2 (6 bases). Trimming removed 4 bases from V and 4 bases from J, with 14 bases in between. The CDR3 sequence is 15 residues long. CDR3 amino acids: CASSSGAGLKNIQYF. DNA for the CDR3: TGTGCCAGCAGTTCAGGAGCGGGCCTAAAAAACATTCAGTACTTC.

The chain combines TRBV20-1 with TRBJ2-5, with D possibly being TRBD1 or TRBD2 (5 bases each). CDR1 is DFQATT, CDR2 SNEGSKA, per germline (reference sequence). V dropped 3 bases and J dropped 2 bases, with 16 bases sitting between them. The CDR3 loop spans 15 amino acids. The CDR3 spells CSARDLGTPQETQYF. As DNA, the CDR3 is TGCAGTGCTAGGGACCTAGGGACGCCGCAAGAGACCCAGTACTTC.